This TCR beta chain was identified in a study of T cell changes during pregnancy in multiple sclerosis (dated by TCRdb to between 2018 and 2021). In the study overall: Changes in the T cell repertoire over the course of pregnancy were examined in this study in women with multiple sclerosis.

Libraries were built with the immunoSEQ multiplex PCR assay. Sourced from immuneACCESS, this table was stored by TCRdb with only in-frame sequences that have V and J called. A share of the clones is absent; for the studies checked, an unresolved V gene accounts for under half, and the remainder has no known explanation. Here the sample has under 70,000 clones; about 91% occur a single time. Roughly 0.7% of the sample rests with the top ten. V is cut by 0 bases and J by 9 bases, and the space between the germline ends is 18 bases. CDR1 LGHNA and CDR2 YSLEER are derived from the germline V gene. The CDR3 sequence holds 17 residues, the cysteine and phenylalanine included. Just CDR3 DNA is preserved here, 51 bases in frame from base 1. In regard to this clone: No cognate antigen has been identified for it. No base qualities exist here, and no much larger clone lies one base off it.

The rearranged chain carries TRBV4-3 and TRBJ1-6; a weak D assignment points to TRBD1 (6 bases agree). Specimen: CD4+ T cells from peripheral blood mononuclear cells, collected in the first trimester of pregnancy. This receptor was identified in a female donor with multiple sclerosis, enrolled in a pregnancy study. Here is the DNA: TGCGCCAGCAGCCAAGATAGACCGGGCGGGGGGCTTTCACCCCTCCACTTT. The translation is CASSQDRPGGGLSPLHF.